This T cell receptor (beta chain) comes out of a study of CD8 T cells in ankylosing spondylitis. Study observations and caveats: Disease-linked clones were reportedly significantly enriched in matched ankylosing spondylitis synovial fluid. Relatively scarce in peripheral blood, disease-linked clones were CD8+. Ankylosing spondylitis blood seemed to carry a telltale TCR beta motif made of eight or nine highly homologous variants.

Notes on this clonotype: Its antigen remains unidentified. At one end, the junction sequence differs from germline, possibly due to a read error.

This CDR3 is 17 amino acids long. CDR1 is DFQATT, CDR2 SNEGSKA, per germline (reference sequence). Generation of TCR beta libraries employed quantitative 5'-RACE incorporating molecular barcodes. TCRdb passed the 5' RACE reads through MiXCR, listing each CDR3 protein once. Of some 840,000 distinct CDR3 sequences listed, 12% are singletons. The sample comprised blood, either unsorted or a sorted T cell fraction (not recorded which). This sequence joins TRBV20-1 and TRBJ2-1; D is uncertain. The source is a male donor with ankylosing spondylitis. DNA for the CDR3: TGCTGTGCTAGAGATCTCCTCCAGCGACAATCCTACAATGAGCAGTTCTTC. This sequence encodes CCARDLLQRQSYNEQFF.